These 28 T cell receptor beta chains came from one sample sequenced in a study of long-term antiretroviral therapy in people with HIV. Runs used v3.0 of the immunoSEQ assay and were done at survey level. This table comes from immunoSEQ multiplex PCR, and its TCRdb copy is limited to in-frame clones, with some not included. The table lists tens of thousands of clones, 85% of them singletons. Material: unsorted PBMCs, obtained just over 2.7 years before starting antiretroviral therapy. The receptors shown here come from a woman aged 25 to 39 with HIV.

The chain couples TRBV5-1 to TRBJ2-7, with a possible D match to TRBD1 (5 bases). Per germline, CDR1 SGHRS and CDR2 YFSETQ. The CDR3 runs to 15 residues. The V gene lost 2 bases and the J gene lost 3 bases, with 15 bases spanning the gap. CDR3 bases: TGCGCCAGCAGCTTTAGCCAGGGTCTAAACTACGAGCAGTACGTC. Translated, it gives CASSFSQGLNYEQYV.

The rearrangement links TRBV10-2 to TRBJ2-1; 9 positions agree with TRBD2. CDR1 is WSHSY, CDR2 SAAADI, per germline. V trimming: 6 bases; J trimming: 5 bases; junction bases outside the gene matches: 2. The CDR3 contains 13 residues. The CDR3 is CASSRLADNEQFF. The CDR3 nucleotides read TGCGCCAGCAGCCGACTAGCGGACAATGAGCAGTTCTTC.

V usage is TRBV5-5 and J usage is TRBJ1-5; tentatively, D is TRBD1 (5 bases). The CDR3 extends over 16 amino acids. CDR1 and CDR2 (germline): SGHKS, YYEKEE (reference sequence). V was shortened by 4 bases and J by 0 bases, with 14 bases between the two germline ends. CDR3 in DNA: TGTGCCAGCAGCGTTACCACAGGAGATAGCAATCAGCCCCAGCATTTT. This encodes CASSVTTGDSNQPQHF.

This clone was counted between two and nine times. The J gene is TRBJ1-1, the V gene TRBV11-2; D is undetermined. V was cut by 1 base and J by 7 bases, with 13 bases left in between. Germline lookup yields CDR1 SGHAT and CDR2 FQNNGV. The CDR3 has 14 residues. CDR3 in DNA: TGTGCCAGCAGCTTAGTGATAGCCGGGGTTGAAGCTTTCTTT. It specifies CASSLVIAGVEAFF.

The chain recombines TRBV25-1 with TRBJ1-1; D gene unclear. Germline V CDR1 and CDR2: MGHDK, SYGVNS. The V gene lost 1 base and the J gene lost 3 bases, with 9 bases spanning the gap. The CDR3 covers 14 residues. The CDR3 DNA is TGTGCCAGCAGTGAATTAATGAGCGACACTGAAGCTTTCTTT. Protein sequence: CASSELMSDTEAFF. Together with reference TRBV25-1 and TRBJ1-1, the CDR3 gives the full variable domain: EADIYQTPRYLVIGTGKKITLECSQTMGHDKMYWYQQDPGMELHLIHYSYGVNSTEKGDLSSESTVSRIRTEHFPLTLESARPSHTSQYLCASSELMSDTEAFFGQGTRLTVV.

The chain couples TRBV6-1 to TRBJ2-2; D remains ambiguous. V lost 6 bases to trimming and J lost 2 bases, with 10 bases between them. Germline V gives CDR1 MNHNS, CDR2 SASEGT. The CDR3 covers 14 residues. The CDR3 DNA reads TGTGCCAGCAGCCTCGAGAGAAACACCGGGGAGCTGTTTTTT. It encodes CASSLERNTGELFF.

DNA of the CDR3: TGTGCCAGCAGTGAAGTAGGGGAAGGGTCTGGGGCCAACGTCCTGACTTTC. This codes for CASSEVGEGSGANVLTF. The chain couples TRBV6-1 to TRBJ2-6; D perhaps matches TRBD1 (5 bases). Trimming shortened V by 1 base and J by 1 base, and 11 bases separated the two germline ends. The CDR3 sequence is 17 residues long. The germline V gene has CDR1 MNHNS and CDR2 SASEGT.

This clone was observed a few times. The CDR3 is CASSLPNTGELFF. CDR3 bases: TGTGCCAGTAGTCTCCCGAACACCGGGGAGCTGTTTTTT. The genes are TRBV19 and TRBJ2-2; D not resolved. V was clipped by 5 bases and J by 0 bases, with 4 bases between them. Germline CDR1 reads LNHDA; CDR2 reads SQIVND (reference sequence). The CDR3 is 13 residues long.

This chain links TRBV5-6 with TRBJ2-5; possibly TRBD1 for D (5 bases). V was trimmed by 2 bases and J by 4 bases, leaving 12 bases between them. The germline V gene encodes CDR1 SGHDT and CDR2 YYEEEE. This CDR3 has 14 amino acids. In DNA, the CDR3 is TGTGCCAGCAGCTTCTTAGCAGGGCGAGAGACCCAGTACTTC. This codes for CASSFLAGRETQYF.

This sequence joins TRBV5-5 and TRBJ2-2; D may be TRBD1 or TRBD2 (5 bases each). Trimming stripped 1 base from V and 3 bases from J, with 10 bases between. This CDR3 has 15 residues. CDR1 is SGHKS, CDR2 YYEKEE, per germline (reference sequence). The CDR3 nucleotides read TGTGCCAGCAGCTTGTCAGGGACGCACACCGGGGAGCTGTTTTTT. Protein sequence: CASSLSGTHTGELFF.

The chain carries TRBV4-1 and TRBJ1-2; no firm D call. This CDR3 has 16 residues. Germline V gene data show CDR1 as MGHRA and CDR2 as YSYEKL. V was clipped by 0 bases and J by 4 bases, with 15 bases between them. The CDR3 loop is CASSQDPSRYSYGYTF. The CDR3 DNA is TGCGCCAGCAGCCAAGATCCAAGCAGGTACAGCTATGGCTACACCTTC.

V is TRBV18 and J is TRBJ1-5; no definite D call. The CDR3 covers 14 residues. Trimming removed 3 bases from V and 5 bases from J, with 11 bases in between. The germline CDR1 and CDR2 sequences are KGHSH and LQKENI. The CDR3 DNA reads TGTGCCAGCTCACCGGGCCTTGGGCATCAGCCCCAGCATTTT. As protein: CASSPGLGHQPQHF. Full variable domain (rest looked up from reference TRBV18 and TRBJ1-5): NAGVMQNPRHLVRRRGQEARLRCSPMKGHSHVYWYRQLPEEGLKFMVYLQKENIIDESGMPKERFSAEFPKEGPSILRIQQVVRGDSAAYFCASSPGLGHQPQHFGDGTRLSIL.

The chain carries TRBV11-3 and TRBJ2-2, with D maybe TRBD1 (5 bases). CDR3 length equals 14 residues. The V end lost 5 bases, the J end lost 6 bases, and 13 bases lay between the germline ends. The germline V gene encodes CDR1 SGHNT and CDR2 YENEEA. The CDR3 bases are TGTGCCAGCAGCCTCCAGGGAAGCGCCGGGGAGCTGTTTTTT. Translation gives CASSLQGSAGELFF.

This sequence joins TRBV29-1 and TRBJ2-1, with a tentative D call TRBD2 (7 bases). V lost 5 bases to trimming and J lost 6 bases, with 20 bases between them. Germline V lookup: CDR1 SQVTM, CDR2 ANQGSEA. The CDR3 covers 15 residues. This CDR3 reads CSVSGTGGPLNEQFF. The CDR3 DNA is TGCAGCGTTTCTGGGACCGGGGGGCCTCTCAATGAGCAGTTCTTC.

The chain links TRBV6-1 to TRBJ1-1; 12 bases are a match to TRBD1. Germline loops: CDR1 MNHNS, CDR2 SASEGT. This CDR3 spans 16 amino acids. V trimming: 1 base; J trimming: 4 bases; junction bases outside the gene matches: 4. DNA for the CDR3: TGTGCCAGCAGTGAAGGGGACAGGGGGCAGGTCACTGAAGCTTTCTTT. This gives the protein CASSEGDRGQVTEAFF.

The genes are TRBV9 and TRBJ1-1; D unclear. Per germline, CDR1 SGDLS and CDR2 YYNGEE. V shed 0 bases and J shed 7 bases, with 10 bases lying between them. CDR3 length: 13 residues. CDR3 amino acids: CASSVGPEGEAFF. The CDR3 DNA reads TGTGCCAGCAGCGTAGGCCCAGAGGGTGAAGCTTTCTTT.

The chain combines TRBV6-5 with TRBJ2-1; D is ambiguous. V was pared by 0 bases and J by 9 bases, with 9 bases between. The germline gives CDR1 MNHEY, CDR2 SVGAGI. This CDR3 has 13 residues. The CDR3 region is CASSYSGVGEQFF. The CDR3, as DNA: TGTGCCAGCAGTTACTCTGGGGTGGGTGAGCAGTTCTTC.

There are a few counts of this clone. The chain recombines TRBV5-4 with TRBJ2-2, with D possibly matching TRBD2 (6 bases). The length of the CDR3 is 15 residues. Germline V gives CDR1 SGHNT, CDR2 YYREEE (reference sequence). V was shortened by 4 bases and J by 1 base, with 11 bases between the two germline ends. CDR3 sequence (DNA): TGTGCCAGCAGCCAGGGACTTTTGAACACCGGGGAGCTGTTTTTT. Amino acids: CASSQGLLNTGELFF.

This chain links TRBV10-3 with TRBJ1-5; TRBD1 aligns across 8 bases. The V gene end was trimmed by 0 bases and the J gene end by 5 bases; junction bases not matched to a gene: 6. Germline-derived CDR1 and CDR2 are ENHRY and SYGVKD. The CDR3 length is 16 residues. The CDR3 sequence is CAISESRGRDDQPQHF. In DNA form, the CDR3 reads TGTGCCATCAGTGAGTCCAGGGGGCGCGACGATCAGCCCCAGCATTTT.

This chain connects TRBV7-6 to TRBJ2-1; D is undetermined. The germline V gene has CDR1 SGHVS and CDR2 FNYEAQ. The CDR3 loop spans 15 amino acids. The V gene lost 1 base and the J gene lost 1 base, with 8 bases spanning the gap. The CDR3 region is CASSLGHLSYNEQFF. The CDR3 DNA sequence: TGTGCCAGCAGCTTAGGACACCTATCCTACAATGAGCAGTTCTTC. Using reference TRBV7-6 and TRBJ2-1 for the parts outside the CDR3, the full variable domain is GAGVSQSPRYKVTKRGQDVALRCDPISGHVSLYWYRQALGQGPEFLTYFNYEAQQDKSGLPNDRFSAERPEGSISTLTIQRTEQRDSAMYRCASSLGHLSYNEQFFGPGTRLTVL.

V gene TRBV7-6 combines with J gene TRBJ1-1, with TRBD1 matching over 12 bases. Germline-derived CDR1 and CDR2 are SGHVS and FNYEAQ. J lost 1 base, V lost 5 bases, and 11 bases had no gene match. The CDR3 extends over 18 amino acids. CDR3 sequence reads: CASSHWGTGGKKNTEAFF. In DNA form, the CDR3 reads TGTGCCAGCAGCCACTGGGGGACAGGGGGCAAGAAGAACACTGAAGCTTTCTTT.

The chain recombines TRBV19 with TRBJ1-1, with TRBD1 as a possible D gene (6 bases). Germline CDR1 and CDR2: LNHDA and SQIVND (reference sequence). V was pared by 7 bases and J by 4 bases, with 13 bases between. CDR3 length: 13 amino acids. This CDR3 is CASTPDSSTEAFF. The CDR3, as DNA: TGTGCCAGTACCCCGGACAGCTCCACTGAAGCTTTCTTT.

The chain has TRBV6-1 and TRBJ2-2, with D possibly matching TRBD1 (6 bases). V lost 4 bases and J lost 4, with 10 bases in between. In germline, CDR1 is MNHNS, CDR2 SASEGT. CDR3 length: 14 residues. The CDR3 loop is CASSVTGFTGELFF. CDR3 DNA sequence: TGTGCCAGCAGTGTAACAGGGTTCACCGGGGAGCTGTTTTTT.

This chain connects TRBV25-1 to TRBJ2-5; D possibly corresponds to TRBD2 (6 bases). This CDR3 has 14 residues. V lost 6 bases and J lost 0, with 11 bases in between. CDR1 is MGHDK and CDR2 is SYGVNS in the germline V gene. In DNA form, the CDR3 reads TGTGCCAGCAGCCTTCCGGGGGACCAAGAGACCCAGTACTTC. Encoded protein: CASSLPGDQETQYF.

This chain uses TRBV6-1 with TRBJ1-1; the match to TRBD1 covers 10 bases. Germline CDR1 MNHNS, CDR2 SASEGT. This CDR3 comprises 16 residues. V gave up 4 bases and J gave up 6 bases; unmatched junction bases: 11. Here the CDR3 DNA reads TGTGCCAGCAGTGTCCACACGGACAGGGGGTATTCTGAAGCTTTCTTT. Its translation is CASSVHTDRGYSEAFF.

This chain uses TRBV9 with TRBJ2-1; D remains ambiguous. Germline V gene lookup returns CDR1 SGDLS and CDR2 YYNGEE. V lost 0 bases and J 0 bases, leaving 7 bases between the germline ends. The CDR3 is 15 amino acids. The CDR3 here is CASSVVRSSYNEQFF. CDR3 DNA: TGTGCCAGCAGCGTAGTTAGGAGCTCCTACAATGAGCAGTTCTTC.

J is TRBJ1-1 and V is TRBV11-2; 8 bases are shared with TRBD1. The CDR3 contains 15 residues. V was pared by 5 bases and J by 4 bases, with 9 bases of the junction left unmatched. Germline CDR1 SGHAT, CDR2 FQNNGV. This chain's CDR3 is CASSGVRGRSTEAFF. The CDR3, as DNA: TGTGCCAGCAGCGGCGTCAGGGGGCGCAGCACTGAAGCTTTCTTT.

The chain combines TRBV9 with TRBJ1-2; TRBD1 might be the D (5 bases). Trimming cost V 0 bases and J 6 bases, with 15 bases left between them. Germline V lookup: CDR1 SGDLS, CDR2 YYNGEE. The CDR3 loop spans 15 amino acids. CDR3 sequence reads: CASSVAPPGLDGYTF. CDR3 nucleotides: TGTGCCAGCAGCGTAGCCCCTCCGGGACTGGATGGCTACACCTTC. Full variable domain (outside the CDR3, taken from reference TRBV9 and TRBJ1-2): DSGVTQTPKHLITATGQRVTLRCSPRSGDLSVYWYQQSLDQGLQFLIQYYNGEERAKGNILERFSAQQFPDLHSELNLSSLELGDSALYFCASSVAPPGLDGYTFGSGTRLTVV.